This TCR beta chain was recorded in a study of a mutant IDH1 vaccine in newly diagnosed glioma. Study-wide context: Sex distribution of treated patients was about 62% male and around 38% female; mean age was around 40 years. Former treatment meant radiotherapy, temozolomide, or both; the majority had gotten both.

Sample time point: baseline, week 1 (first vaccination visit). Treatment noted: pre-vaccination baseline after standard-of-care therapy. The CDR3 runs to 14 residues. V was clipped by 4 bases and J by 1 base, with 13 bases between them. Germline V gene lookup returns CDR1 SQVTM and CDR2 ANQGSEA. Profiled with immunoSEQ multiplex PCR; TCRdb holds only in-frame clones, not every one. The sample consists of 90,000 to 95,000 clones, roughly 85% of them appearing once. This chain joins TRBV29-1 and TRBJ1-2; D unresolved. The TCR comes from a woman aged 45-65 years with glioma. Sequences were derived from PBMCs, sampled from a glioma patient treated with radiotherapy, temozolomide or both. This chain's CDR3 is CSVVPLGRNYGYTF. The CDR3, as DNA: TGCAGCGTTGTCCCGTTAGGTCGTAACTATGGCTACACCTTC. Together with reference TRBV29-1 and TRBJ1-2, the CDR3 gives the full variable domain: SAVISQKPSRDICQRGTSLTIQCQVDSQVTMMFWYRQQPGQSLTLIATANQGSEATYESGFVIDKFPISRPNLTFSTLTVSNMSPEDSSIYLCSVVPLGRNYGYTFGSGTRLTVV.